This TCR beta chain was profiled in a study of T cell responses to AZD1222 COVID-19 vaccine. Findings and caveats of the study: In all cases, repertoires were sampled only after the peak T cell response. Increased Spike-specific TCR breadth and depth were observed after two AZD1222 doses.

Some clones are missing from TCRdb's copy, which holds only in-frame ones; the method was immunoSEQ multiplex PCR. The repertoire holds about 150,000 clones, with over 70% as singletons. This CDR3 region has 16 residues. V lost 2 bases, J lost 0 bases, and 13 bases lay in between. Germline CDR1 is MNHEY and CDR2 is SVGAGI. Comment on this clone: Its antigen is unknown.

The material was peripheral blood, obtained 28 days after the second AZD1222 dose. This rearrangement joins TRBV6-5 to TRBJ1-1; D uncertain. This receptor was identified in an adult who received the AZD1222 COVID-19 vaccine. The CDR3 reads CASSYRPDGMNTEAFF. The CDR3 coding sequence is TGTGCCAGCAGTTACCGTCCCGACGGGATGAACACTGAAGCTTTCTTT.